This passage covers 14 T cell receptor beta chains from one sample sequenced in a study of shared clonotypes between healthy human individuals. TCRdb's copy holds only in-frame clones and misses some; the assay was immunoSEQ multiplex PCR. The table lists fewer than 350,000 clones, around nine tenths of them singletons. What was sequenced was memory CD8+ T cells sorted from blood. Subset defined: CD45RO+ cells pooled with CCR7-negative TemRA cells. The receptors derive from a man younger than 35 in good health.

This clone was recorded only once. CDR3: CASRADSGSGQPQHF. For the CDR3, the DNA is TGCGCCAGCAGAGCCGACAGCGGGAGCGGTCAGCCCCAGCATTTT. The chain couples TRBV10-2 to TRBJ1-5; a weak D match, TRBD1 (5 bases). The germline V gene encodes CDR1 WSHSY and CDR2 SAAADI. The CDR3 is 15 residues long. Trimming shortened V by 6 bases and J by 6 bases, and 18 bases separated the two germline ends.

The genes are TRBV6-1 and TRBJ2-5; D gene ambiguous. The CDR3 totals 12 residues. Germline lookup yields CDR1 MNHNS and CDR2 SASEGT. The germline V and J ends were trimmed by 3 bases and 4 bases, with 6 bases remaining between them. The CDR3 reads CASSDFRETQYF. The CDR3 DNA sequence: TGTGCCAGCAGTGACTTTCGAGAGACCCAGTACTTC.

The sample holds one count of this clone. The same CDR3 arises from other DNA sequences in this sample as well. The CDR3: CASSLPGTDTQYF. CDR3 coding DNA: TGTGCCAGCAGCTTACCAGGCACAGATACGCAGTATTTT. The chain employs TRBV7-9 and TRBJ2-3; D remains unclear. This CDR3 is built from 13 residues. V gave up 2 bases and J gave up 1 base, with 4 bases separating them. Germline V gene data show CDR1 as SEHNR and CDR2 as FQNEAQ (reference sequence).

The V call is TRBV19, the J call TRBJ1-4; maybe TRBD1 (6 bases). CDR3 length: 17 residues. Germline CDR1 LNHDA, CDR2 SQIVND (reference sequence). Trimming left V 5 bases short and J 0 bases short, with 16 bases between. This chain's CDR3 is CASSVWTAPATNEKLFF. CDR3 coding DNA: TGTGCCAGTAGTGTATGGACAGCCCCTGCAACTAATGAAAAACTGTTTTTT.

The chain recombines TRBV5-1 with TRBJ2-3; D is perhaps TRBD1 or TRBD2 (5 bases each). Trimming stripped 4 bases from V and 0 bases from J, with 12 bases between. Germline V gene data show CDR1 as SGHRS and CDR2 as YFSETQ. The CDR3 consists of 15 residues. CDR3 in amino acids: CASSPGPSSTDTQYF. Here the CDR3 DNA reads TGCGCCAGCAGCCCGGGACCTTCCAGCACAGATACGCAGTATTTT. Full variable domain (missing parts from reference TRBV5-1 and TRBJ2-3): KAGVTQTPRYLIKTRGQQVTLSCSPISGHRSVSWYQQTPGQGLQFLFEYFSETQRNKGNFPGRFSGRQFSNSRSEMNVSTLELGDSALYLCASSPGPSSTDTQYFGPGTRLTVL.

The gene calls are TRBV11-2 and TRBJ2-7; the D gene is possibly TRBD1 (6 bases). Germline V gene data show CDR1 as SGHAT and CDR2 as FQNNGV. The CDR3 contains 16 residues. Trimming pared 6 bases from V and 1 base from J, leaving 19 bases between. The CDR3 spells CASRAYLGASSYEQYF. In DNA, the CDR3 is TGTGCCAGCAGGGCCTATCTGGGGGCTTCGTCCTACGAGCAGTACTTC.

The chain links TRBV27 to TRBJ1-3; D might be TRBD1 (6 bases). This CDR3 is built from 15 residues. The ends were cut back, 5 bases at V and 4 bases at J, with 15 bases in the middle. The germline V gene has CDR1 MNHEY and CDR2 SMNVEV (reference sequence). This chain's CDR3 is CASSLQQGTGNTIYF. The CDR3 bases are TGTGCCAGCAGTCTACAACAGGGTACCGGAAACACCATATATTTT.

The CDR3 reads CASSLGGGTSLVNYGYTF. The DNA for the CDR3 is TGTGCCAGCAGCTTAGGGGGGGGCACGTCCCTCGTCAACTATGGCTACACCTTC. This rearrangement joins TRBV7-2 to TRBJ1-2; D may be TRBD1 (6 bases). The V end lost 1 base, the J end lost 2 bases, and 20 bases lay between the germline ends. The CDR3 extends over 18 amino acids. CDR1 is SGHTA and CDR2 is FQGNSA in the germline V gene.

The rearrangement uses TRBV6-1 and TRBJ1-4; D call uncertain. This CDR3 spans 14 amino acids. V was cut by 3 bases and J by 8 bases, with 13 bases left in between. In germline, CDR1 is MNHNS, CDR2 SASEGT. The CDR3 DNA sequence: TGTGCCAGCAGTGACACGGGCCTCGGGGAAAAACTGTTTTTT. Amino acid sequence: CASSDTGLGEKLFF.

This chain connects TRBV9 to TRBJ2-2; 9 positions match TRBD2. The CDR3 totals 17 residues. V was pared by 4 bases and J by 3 bases, with 10 bases of the junction left unmatched. Germline CDR1 is SGDLS and CDR2 is YYNGEE. CDR3 nucleotides: TGTGCCAGCAGCTCCAACGGGGAGCGGGGGGACACCGGGGAGCTGTTTTTT. As protein: CASSSNGERGDTGELFF.

The chain joins TRBV4-1 to TRBJ1-4, with TRBD1 matching 8 bases. Trimming removed 2 bases from V and 8 bases from J; junction bases left unmatched: 7. This CDR3 has 15 residues. Per the germline V gene, CDR1 is MGHRA and CDR2 is YSYEKL. This CDR3 is CASSQRTGIGEKLFF. The CDR3 nucleotides read TGCGCCAGCAGCCAACGGACAGGGATCGGAGAAAAACTGTTTTTT.

A single count supports this clone. This chain links TRBV6-1 with TRBJ2-5; D remains unclear. V was shortened by 0 bases and J by 4 bases, with 12 bases between the two germline ends. Germline CDR1 reads MNHNS; CDR2 reads SASEGT. This CDR3 spans 15 amino acids. CDR3 bases: TGTGCCAGCAGTGAAGCGGATAGGCAAAGAGAGACCCAGTACTTC. It is translated as CASSEADRQRETQYF.

This chain uses TRBV27 with TRBJ2-5; D ambiguous. The CDR3 is 13 amino acids. V was pared by 4 bases and J by 1 base, with 7 bases between. Germline CDR1 is MNHEY and CDR2 is SMNVEV (reference sequence). The CDR3 sequence is CASSSFIQETQYF. DNA for the CDR3: TGTGCCAGCAGTTCGTTTATCCAAGAGACCCAGTACTTC.

Remarks on this clone: Other DNA sequences in the sample encode the same CDR3. The rearrangement links TRBV27 to TRBJ2-1, with 7 positions matching TRBD2. Unmatched junction bases numbered 4, after V lost 5 bases and J lost 0 bases. In germline, CDR1 is MNHEY, CDR2 SMNVEV (reference sequence). The CDR3 sequence is 15 residues long. CDR3 nucleotides: TGTGCCAGCAGTCTCGGGAGGAGCTCCTACAATGAGCAGTTCTTC. It encodes CASSLGRSSYNEQFF.